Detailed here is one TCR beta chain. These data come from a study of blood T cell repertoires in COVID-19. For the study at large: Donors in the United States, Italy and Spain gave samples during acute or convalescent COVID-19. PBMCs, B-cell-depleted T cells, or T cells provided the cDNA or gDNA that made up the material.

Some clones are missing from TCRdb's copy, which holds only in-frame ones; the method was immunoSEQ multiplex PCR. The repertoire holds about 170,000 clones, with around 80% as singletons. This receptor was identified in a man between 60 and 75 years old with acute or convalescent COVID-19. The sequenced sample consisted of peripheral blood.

The DNA for the CDR3 is TGTGCCAGCAGCTTATGGCCAGGGGTGGCAGATACGCAGTATTTT. Its translation is CASSLWPGVADTQYF. This chain joins TRBV11-1 and TRBJ2-3; TRBD1 might be the D (6 bases). CDR1 and CDR2 (germline): SGHAT, FQDESV (reference sequence). The CDR3 is 15 amino acids. V was shortened by 2 bases and J by 4 bases, with 13 bases between the two germline ends.